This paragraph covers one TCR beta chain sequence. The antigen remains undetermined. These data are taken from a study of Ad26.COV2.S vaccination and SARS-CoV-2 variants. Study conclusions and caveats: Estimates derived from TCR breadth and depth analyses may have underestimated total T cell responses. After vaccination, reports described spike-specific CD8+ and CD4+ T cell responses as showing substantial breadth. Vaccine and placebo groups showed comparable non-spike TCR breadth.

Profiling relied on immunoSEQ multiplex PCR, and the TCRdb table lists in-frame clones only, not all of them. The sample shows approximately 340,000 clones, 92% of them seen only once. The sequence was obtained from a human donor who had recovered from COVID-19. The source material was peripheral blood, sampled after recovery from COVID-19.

Here the CDR3 DNA reads TGCGCCAGCAGCCAACCGACTAGCTTGATCGGGGAGCTGTTTTTT. This codes for CASSQPTSLIGELFF. This chain connects TRBV4-1 to TRBJ2-2; 7 nucleotides line up with TRBD2. J was trimmed by 7 bases and V by 2 bases; bases with no gene match: 7. CDR1 and CDR2 (germline): MGHRA, YSYEKL. This CDR3 contains 15 residues.